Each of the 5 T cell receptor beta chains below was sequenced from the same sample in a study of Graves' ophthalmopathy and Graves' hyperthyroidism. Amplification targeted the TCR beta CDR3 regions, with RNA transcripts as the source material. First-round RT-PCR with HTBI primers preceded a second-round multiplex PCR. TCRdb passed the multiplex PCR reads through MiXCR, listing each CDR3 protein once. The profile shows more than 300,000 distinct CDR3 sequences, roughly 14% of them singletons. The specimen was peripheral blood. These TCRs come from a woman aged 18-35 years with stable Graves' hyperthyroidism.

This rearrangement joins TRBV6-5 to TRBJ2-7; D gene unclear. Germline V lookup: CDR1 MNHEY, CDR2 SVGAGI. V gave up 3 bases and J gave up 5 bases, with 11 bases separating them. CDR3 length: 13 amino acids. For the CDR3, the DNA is TGTGCCAGCAGTTATCGCTCAGGTGACGAGCAGTACTTC. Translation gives CASSYRSGDEQYF.

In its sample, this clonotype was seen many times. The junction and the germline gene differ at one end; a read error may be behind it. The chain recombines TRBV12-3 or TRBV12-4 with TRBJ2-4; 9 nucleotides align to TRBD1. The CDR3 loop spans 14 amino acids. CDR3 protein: CASSPTGGLGIKYF. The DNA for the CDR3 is TGTGCCAGCAGTCCAACAGGGGGCTTAGGCATTAAGTACTTC.

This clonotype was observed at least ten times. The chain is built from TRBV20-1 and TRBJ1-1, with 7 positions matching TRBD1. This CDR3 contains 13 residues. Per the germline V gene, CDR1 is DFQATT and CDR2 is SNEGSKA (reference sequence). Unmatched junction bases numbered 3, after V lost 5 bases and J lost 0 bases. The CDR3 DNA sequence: TGCAGTGCTTGGGGACAGATGAACACTGAAGCTTTCTTT. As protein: CSAWGQMNTEAFF.

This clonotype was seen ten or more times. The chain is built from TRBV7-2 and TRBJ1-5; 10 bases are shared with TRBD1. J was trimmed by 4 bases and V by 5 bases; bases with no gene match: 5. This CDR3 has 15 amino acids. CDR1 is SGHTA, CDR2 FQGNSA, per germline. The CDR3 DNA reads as TGTGCCAGCAGCGCCTCGGACAGGGGGAATCAGCCCCAGCATTTT. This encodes CASSASDRGNQPQHF.

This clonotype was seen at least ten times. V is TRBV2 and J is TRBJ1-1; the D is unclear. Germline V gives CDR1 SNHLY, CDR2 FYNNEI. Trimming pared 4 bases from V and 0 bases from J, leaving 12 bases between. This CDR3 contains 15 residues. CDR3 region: CASSGWSRLNTEAFF. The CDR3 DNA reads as TGTGCCAGCAGTGGGTGGAGCAGATTGAACACTGAAGCTTTCTTT.